Listed here are 17 T cell receptor beta chains from one sample, sequenced in a study of PD-1 blockade in mismatch repair-deficient tumors. The assay was immunoSEQ multiplex PCR, and TCRdb's table has in-frame clones only and misses some. The sample lists some 120,000 clones, about 88% occurring once. Sequencing was performed on peripheral blood, taken 44 weeks after starting pembrolizumab. The receptors shown here come from an adult with mismatch repair-deficient cancer.

The V and J genes are TRBV19 and TRBJ1-5; 9 bases map to TRBD1. The J segment lost 3 bases and the V segment lost 3 bases, leaving 6 bases of the junction unmatched. The germline gives CDR1 LNHDA, CDR2 SQIVND (reference sequence). The CDR3 loop spans 16 amino acids. For the CDR3, the DNA is TGTGCCAGTAGTATGCCCGGGACAGGGTTCAATCAGCCCCAGCATTTT. Residues: CASSMPGTGFNQPQHF. Combining the CDR3 with reference TRBV19 and TRBJ1-5 gives the whole variable domain DGGITQSPKYLFRKEGQNVTLSCEQNLNHDAMYWYRQDPGQGLRLIYYSQIVNDFQKGDIAEGYSVSREKKESFPLTVTSAQKNPTAFYLCASSMPGTGFNQPQHFGDGTRLSIL.

The V and J genes are TRBV27 and TRBJ2-7; TRBD1 agrees at 9 bases. The V and J ends lost 3 bases and 3 bases, in that order; junction bases with no gene match: 3. The CDR3 is made up of 14 amino acids. The germline gives CDR1 MNHEY, CDR2 SMNVEV (reference sequence). The CDR3 reads CASSLGTGIYEQYF. Here the CDR3 DNA reads TGTGCCAGCAGTTTGGGGACAGGGATCTACGAGCAGTACTTC.

The count of this clone is one. The CDR3 here is CASSLGVAGVYF. The CDR3 bases are TGTGCCAGCAGCTTGGGGGTTGCGGGAGTTTACTTC. V gene TRBV5-5 combines with J gene TRBJ2-5; TRBD2 matches 7 bases. The CDR3 consists of 12 residues. CDR1 SGHKS and CDR2 YYEKEE come from the germline V gene (reference sequence). Trimming cost V 0 bases and J 14 bases; bases outside gene matches: 7.

This clone was recorded once. CDR3 in DNA: TGTGCCAGTAGTATAAAGGCAGGGAGCTCCTACGAGCAGTACTTC. It specifies CASSIKAGSSYEQYF. The V and J genes are TRBV19 and TRBJ2-7; D assignment may be TRBD1 or TRBD2 (5 bases each). The CDR3 contains 15 residues. CDR1 is LNHDA, CDR2 SQIVND, per germline (reference sequence). V gave up 2 bases and J gave up 0 bases, with 11 bases separating them.

The rearrangement links TRBV30 to TRBJ2-7; TRBD2 aligns across 10 bases. The germline V gene encodes CDR1 GTSNPN and CDR2 SVGIG (reference sequence). Losses at the gene ends were 1 base for V and 4 bases for J; bases not matched to a gene: 1. This CDR3 has 13 amino acids. The DNA for the CDR3 is TGTGCCTGGAGTGCAGCGGGAGGGTACGAGCAGTACTTC. Its protein is CAWSAAGGYEQYF.

This chain connects TRBV14 to TRBJ1-2, with a possible D match to TRBD1 (6 bases). The germline V and J ends were trimmed by 4 bases and 4 bases, with 13 bases remaining between them. Germline CDR1 reads SGHDN; CDR2 reads FVKESK. This CDR3 is 14 amino acids long. CDR3 bases: TGTGCCAGCAGCCCGGCAGGGGTTTTCTATGGCTACACCTTC. This codes for CASSPAGVFYGYTF.

The rearrangement uses TRBV27 and TRBJ2-7; 7 bases line up with TRBD1. The length of the CDR3 is 22 residues. Germline CDR1 reads MNHEY; CDR2 reads SMNVEV (reference sequence). After removal of 6 bases from V and 5 bases from J, the junction contained 34 bases not matched to a gene. CDR3 in amino acids: CASRRFSVNLVRKTDRADEQYF. The CDR3 DNA is TGTGCCAGCAGAAGATTTTCCGTAAACTTAGTTAGGAAGACCGACAGGGCTGACGAGCAGTACTTC.

The rearrangement links TRBV6-1 to TRBJ2-7, with 8 bases identical to TRBD2. There are 16 residues in the CDR3. The germline V gene encodes CDR1 MNHNS and CDR2 SASEGT. Unmatched junction bases numbered 9, after V lost 2 bases and J lost 3 bases. The CDR3 nucleotides read TGTGCCAGCAGTGAACCAAGGGGACTAGGATTCTACGAGCAGTACTTC. Translation: CASSEPRGLGFYEQYF.

J is TRBJ2-7 and V is TRBV6-6; D is undetermined. Germline V gene lookup returns CDR1 MNHNY and CDR2 SVGAGI (reference sequence). The V end was cut by 0 bases, the J end by 6 bases, with 9 bases between. This CDR3 spans 13 amino acids. The CDR3 sequence is CASSYSNPGEQYF. The CDR3 DNA reads TGTGCCAGCAGTTACTCGAATCCGGGCGAGCAGTACTTC.

This chain uses TRBV29-1 with TRBJ2-1, with D perhaps matching TRBD1 or TRBD2 (5 bases each). Between the trimmed V and J ends, which lost 3 bases and 8 bases, there was a span of 14 bases. CDR1 is SQVTM and CDR2 is ANQGSEA in the germline V gene. This CDR3 region has 13 residues. CDR3 in amino acids: CSVEGPPPDEQFF. CDR3 in DNA: TGCAGCGTTGAGGGACCCCCGCCGGATGAGCAGTTCTTC.

V and J are TRBV5-1 and TRBJ1-1; 8 nucleotides match TRBD1. Germline-derived CDR1 and CDR2 are SGHRS and YFSETQ. J gave up 5 bases and V 0 bases, and 6 bases lay outside the gene matches. The CDR3 totals 15 residues. The CDR3, as DNA: TGCGCCAGCAGCTTGGTGCCAGGGGGCGAGACTGAAGCTTTCTTT. Amino acids: CASSLVPGGETEAFF. Supplemented by reference TRBV5-1 and TRBJ1-1, the full variable domain reads KAGVTQTPRYLIKTRGQQVTLSCSPISGHRSVSWYQQTPGQGLQFLFEYFSETQRNKGNFPGRFSGRQFSNSRSEMNVSTLELGDSALYLCASSLVPGGETEAFFGQGTRLTVV.

This chain connects TRBV28 to TRBJ2-1; 8 bases align to TRBD1. This CDR3 has 17 residues. The V and J ends lost 6 bases and 3 bases, in that order; junction bases with no gene match: 13. Germline loops: CDR1 MDHEN, CDR2 SYDVKM. Here the CDR3 DNA reads TGTGCCAGCAGCCGCCACCCATGGACAGGGTTCTACAATGAGCAGTTCTTC. Amino acids: CASSRHPWTGFYNEQFF. Variable domain in full (rest from reference TRBV28 and TRBJ2-1): DVKVTQSSRYLVKRTGEKVFLECVQDMDHENMFWYRQDPGLGLRLIYFSYDVKMKEKGDIPEGYSVSREKKERFSLILESASTNQTSMYLCASSRHPWTGFYNEQFFGPGTRLTVL.

The chain has TRBV7-9 and TRBJ2-7; D may be TRBD2 (6 bases). CDR1 is SEHNR, CDR2 FQNEAQ, per germline (reference sequence). V gave up 5 bases and J gave up 2 bases, with 16 bases separating them. This CDR3 region has 15 residues. For the CDR3, the DNA is TGTGCCAGCAGCCCGACCGGGACTGGTCCCTACGAGCAGTACTTC. Translating gives CASSPTGTGPYEQYF. Full variable domain (remainder filled in from reference TRBV7-9 and TRBJ2-7): DTGVSQNPRHKITKRGQNVTFRCDPISEHNRLYWYRQTLGQGPEFLTYFQNEAQLEKSRLLSDRFSAERPKGSFSTLEIQRTEQGDSAMYLCASSPTGTGPYEQYFGPGTRLTVT.

The V gene is TRBV7-6, the J gene TRBJ2-7; 13 nucleotides match TRBD2. The ends lost 5 bases at V and 11 bases at J; junction bases unmatched: 9. Looked up from germline, CDR1 is SGHVS and CDR2 is FNYEAQ. The CDR3 contains 14 residues. The CDR3 protein is CASSPTGTSGIEYF. DNA for the CDR3: TGTGCCAGCAGCCCGACAGGGACTAGCGGGATTGAGTACTTC.

The V and J genes are TRBV10-1 and TRBJ2-2; 7 bases line up with TRBD2. CDR3 length: 14 residues. V dropped 6 bases and J dropped 2; count of bases not matched to a gene: 3. The V gene's germline CDR1 is WNHNN and CDR2 SYGVQD (reference sequence). The CDR3 sequence: CASRPGLNTGELFF. Written as DNA, the CDR3 is TGCGCCAGCAGACCGGGACTAAACACCGGGGAGCTGTTTTTT.

The genes are TRBV19 and TRBJ2-1; possibly TRBD2 for D (5 bases). Germline V lookup: CDR1 LNHDA, CDR2 SQIVND (reference sequence). V was shortened by 3 bases and J by 0 bases, with 12 bases between the two germline ends. The CDR3 contains 16 residues. The DNA for the CDR3 is TGTGCCAGTAGTATTTCCGGAGCGGCCTCCTACAATGAGCAGTTCTTC. Its protein product is CASSISGAASYNEQFF.

This clone was observed a single time. This chain joins TRBV11-2 and TRBJ2-7; possible D gene TRBD2, 6 bases. The CDR3 extends over 17 amino acids. V dropped 3 bases and J dropped 2 bases, with 20 bases sitting between them. The germline V gene has CDR1 SGHAT and CDR2 FQNNGV. The CDR3, as DNA: TGTGCCAGCAGCTTCTATCGCTTGGCTAGCGAAGCCTACGAGCAGTACTTC. Encoded protein: CASSFYRLASEAYEQYF.